A single sample gave rise to the 5 T cell receptor beta chains below, sequenced in a study of T cell changes during pregnancy in multiple sclerosis. Assay used: immunoSEQ multiplex PCR; TCRdb lists only in-frame clones, some missing. The table records tens of thousands of clones, approximately 94% of them present only once. The source was CD4+ T cells from peripheral blood mononuclear cells, collected before pregnancy. All receptors derive from a female donor with multiple sclerosis, enrolled in a pregnancy study.

The rearrangement uses TRBV7-2 and TRBJ1-3, with D possibly being TRBD1 (5 bases). The V and J ends lost 9 bases and 0 bases respectively, with 12 bases between them. Germline V gene lookup returns CDR1 SGHTA and CDR2 FQGNSA. This CDR3 comprises 14 residues. The CDR3 loop reads CASKQAYSGNTIYF. CDR3 in DNA: TGTGCCAGTAAACAGGCGTACTCTGGAAACACCATATATTTT.

The rearrangement joins TRBV19 to TRBJ2-2; 11 nucleotides agree with TRBD2. V shed 9 bases and J 1 base; nucleotides not matched to a gene: 1. Germline V CDR1 and CDR2: LNHDA, SQIVND (reference sequence). The CDR3 contains 14 residues. The chain's CDR3 is CASGLAGNTGELFF. The CDR3 DNA reads as TGTGCCAGCGGACTAGCGGGGAACACCGGGGAGCTGTTTTTT.

The chain joins TRBV5-1 to TRBJ2-7; D is possibly TRBD1 (5 bases). The germline gives CDR1 SGHRS, CDR2 YFSETQ. V was cut by 0 bases and J by 3 bases, with 10 bases left in between. CDR3 length equals 14 residues. The CDR3 DNA reads TGCGCCAGCAGCTTGGGGGGCACTAACTACGAGCAGTACTTC. Residues: CASSLGGTNYEQYF.

The chain carries TRBV19 and TRBJ2-7, with 8 positions matching TRBD2. There are 15 residues in the CDR3. J was trimmed by 1 base and V by 5 bases; bases with no gene match: 7. Germline CDR1 and CDR2: LNHDA and SQIVND (reference sequence). This CDR3 is CASSPAAGGSYEQYF. Here the CDR3 DNA reads TGTGCCAGTAGTCCCGCCGCGGGAGGTTCCTACGAGCAGTACTTC.

V is TRBV5-4 and J is TRBJ2-1, with TRBD2 matching over 9 bases. Germline trimming cut 0 bases from V and 11 bases from J; bases unmatched to any gene: 15. The V gene's germline CDR1 is SGHNT and CDR2 YYREEE (reference sequence). The CDR3 totals 17 residues. CDR3 loop: CASSLVAGLAGGRKQFF. The CDR3 DNA follows: TGTGCCAGCAGCTTGGTTGCGGGACTAGCCGGGGGTCGGAAGCAGTTCTTC. Full variable domain (remainder filled in from reference TRBV5-4 and TRBJ2-1): ETGVTQSPTHLIKTRGQQVTLRCSSQSGHNTVSWYQQALGQGPQFIFQYYREEENGRGNFPPRFSGLQFPNYSSELNVNALELDDSALYLCASSLVAGLAGGRKQFFGPGTRLTVL.